This T cell receptor beta chain was sequenced in a study of T cell responses to AZD1222 COVID-19 vaccine. J was trimmed by 4 bases and V by 5 bases; bases with no gene match: 8. The CDR3 spans 16 residues. In germline, CDR1 is MNHEY, CDR2 SVGEGT. Some clones are missing from TCRdb's copy, which holds only in-frame ones; the method was immunoSEQ multiplex PCR. The sample yields 150,000 to 200,000 clones, 87% seen once. The input for sequencing was peripheral blood, taken on day 0 of MenACWY control vaccination. The origin of this receptor is an adult in good health. The chain couples TRBV6-2 or TRBV6-3 to TRBJ1-4; TRBD1 matches 9 bases. CDR3 bases: TGTGCCAGCAGTCAGGGACAGGGCCGGGTTAATGAAAAACTGTTTTTT. Encoded protein: CASSQGQGRVNEKLFF.